This entry lists 17 T cell receptor beta chains sequenced from one sample in a study of cytomegalovirus exposure and HLA in healthy donors. Only in-frame clones appear in the TCRdb table, and some are missing; sequencing was by immunoSEQ multiplex PCR. The sample has roughly 60,000 clones; about 91% are singletons. The sequenced sample consisted of PBMCs. These receptors were collected from a woman aged 25 to 39 in good health and CMV-seronegative.

The chain couples TRBV7-2 to TRBJ2-7; no firm D call. CDR1 is SGHTA and CDR2 is FQGNSA in the germline V gene. CDR3 length equals 16 residues. Trimming shortened V by 1 base and J by 0 bases, and 13 bases separated the two germline ends. DNA of the CDR3: TGTGCCAGCAGCTTAGGCCCGACAATAAGCTCCTACGAGCAGTACTTC. Translating gives CASSLGPTISSYEQYF. The variable domain in full, with the rest retrieved from reference TRBV7-2 and TRBJ2-7, is GAGVSQSPSNKVTEKGKDVELRCDPISGHTALYWYRQSLGQGLEFLIYFQGNSAPDKSGLPSDRFSAERTGGSVSTLTIQRTQQEDSAVYLCASSLGPTISSYEQYFGPGTRLTVT.

V usage is TRBV7-9 and J usage is TRBJ2-3; 8 nucleotides match TRBD2. CDR3 length equals 14 residues. CDR1 and CDR2 (germline): SEHNR, FQNEAQ (reference sequence). J was trimmed by 3 bases and V by 7 bases; bases with no gene match: 6. The CDR3 loop is CASTPPGGTDTQYF. The DNA of the CDR3 is TGTGCCAGCACGCCCCCGGGGGGGACAGATACGCAGTATTTT.

The chain links TRBV30 to TRBJ2-1; 10 bases map to TRBD2. The CDR3 runs to 19 residues. The germline V gene encodes CDR1 GTSNPN and CDR2 SVGIG (reference sequence). Trimming at V came to 0 bases and at J to 7 bases, leaving 18 bases not matched to a gene. CDR3 sequence reads: CAWSVAHDRIAGGRNEQFF. CDR3 sequence (DNA): TGTGCCTGGAGTGTCGCCCATGATCGAATAGCGGGGGGCCGAAATGAGCAGTTCTTC.

The chain joins TRBV7-8 to TRBJ1-3; TRBD1 is a possible D gene (5 bases). Between the trimmed V and J ends, which lost 4 bases and 2 bases, there was a span of 9 bases. The germline V gene has CDR1 SGHVS and CDR2 FQNEAQ. The CDR3 length is 14 residues. CDR3 in DNA: TGTGCCAGCAGCTCAGGGCTGGCTGGAAACACCATATATTTT. Translated, it gives CASSSGLAGNTIYF. Supplemented by reference TRBV7-8 and TRBJ1-3, the full variable domain reads GAGVSQSPRYKVAKRGQDVALRCDPISGHVSLFWYQQALGQGPEFLTYFQNEAQLDKSGLPSDRFFAERPEGSVSTLKIQRTQQEDSAVYLCASSSGLAGNTIYFGEGSWLTVV.

The chain joins TRBV4-1 to TRBJ2-1, with 11 bases fitting TRBD2. The length of the CDR3 is 16 residues. Germline V gene lookup returns CDR1 MGHRA and CDR2 YSYEKL. V trimming: 5 bases; J trimming: 8 bases; junction bases outside the gene matches: 11. In DNA form, the CDR3 reads TGCGCCAGCAGCATGACTAGCGGGATAGGTCTCGATGAGCAGTTCTTC. Amino acid sequence: CASSMTSGIGLDEQFF.

V usage is TRBV5-4 and J usage is TRBJ2-7, with D possibly TRBD2 on 6 matching bases. With 0 bases removed from V and 0 bases from J, the gap between germline ends came to 16 bases. From germline, CDR1 is SGHNT and CDR2 YYREEE (reference sequence). This CDR3 has 17 amino acids. This CDR3 is CASSLAVGPAGSYEQYF. In DNA, the CDR3 is TGTGCCAGCAGCTTGGCCGTTGGGCCAGCGGGCTCCTACGAGCAGTACTTC.

As regards this clone: Other DNA sequences in this sample translate to the same CDR3. V usage is TRBV19 and J usage is TRBJ1-1, with TRBD1 as a possible D gene (6 bases). The CDR3 loop spans 13 amino acids. Germline CDR1 reads LNHDA; CDR2 reads SQIVND (reference sequence). V dropped 6 bases and J dropped 1 base, with 9 bases sitting between them. CDR3 in amino acids: CASSSQGNTEAFF. CDR3 sequence (DNA): TGTGCCAGTAGCTCACAGGGGAACACTGAAGCTTTCTTT.

This clone has more than one count but fewer than ten. This chain connects TRBV6-5 to TRBJ2-7, with 7 positions matching TRBD2. Germline loops: CDR1 MNHEY, CDR2 SVGAGI. The CDR3 has 15 amino acids. The trim removed 2 bases at V and 2 bases at J, leaving 6 bases unmatched. The CDR3 DNA is TGTGCCAGCAGTTACGACGCGGGAGCAACCTACGAGCAGTACTTC. It specifies CASSYDAGATYEQYF.

Only a few counts were recorded for this clone. The rearrangement joins TRBV6-5 to TRBJ2-1; TRBD2 matches at 7 bases. This CDR3 has 15 amino acids. Per the germline V gene, CDR1 is MNHEY and CDR2 is SVGAGI. V shed 5 bases and J 4 bases; nucleotides not matched to a gene: 8. CDR3 sequence (DNA): TGTGCCAGCAGTCCCGGACTAGGGCGTTACAATGAGCAGTTCTTC. Translation gives CASSPGLGRYNEQFF.

The chain has TRBV30 and TRBJ2-3, with 9 bases matching TRBD2. The V gene's germline CDR1 is GTSNPN and CDR2 SVGIG (reference sequence). CDR3 length: 15 amino acids. The V gene end was trimmed by 0 bases and the J gene end by 2 bases; junction bases not matched to a gene: 3. The CDR3 here is CAWSVGGRATDTQYF. CDR3 DNA sequence: TGTGCCTGGAGTGTAGGCGGGAGGGCCACAGATACGCAGTATTTT.

V usage is TRBV2 and J usage is TRBJ2-1, with 9 bases identical to TRBD2. CDR3 length: 18 residues. With 3 bases clipped from V and 7 bases from J, the junction kept 16 bases outside the gene matches. The germline gives CDR1 SNHLY, CDR2 FYNNEI. In nucleotides, the CDR3 is TGTGCCAGCAGTGACGGCGGGAGGGCCTACGCTGTCTTGAATGAGCAGTTCTTC. Its translation: CASSDGGRAYAVLNEQFF.

The chain recombines TRBV25-1 with TRBJ2-3; 11 bases align to TRBD1. Germline V CDR1 and CDR2: MGHDK, SYGVNS. J was trimmed by 6 bases and V by 2 bases; bases with no gene match: 4. The CDR3 totals 15 residues. CDR3 nucleotides: TGTGCCAGCAGTGAAGGACAGGGGGCTGGCGATACGCAGTATTTT. It codes for CASSEGQGAGDTQYF.

The J gene is TRBJ2-7, the V gene TRBV18; 8 bases agree with TRBD1. Germline V gene lookup returns CDR1 KGHSH and CDR2 LQKENI. The CDR3 runs 15 residues. The V gene end was trimmed by 3 bases and the J gene end by 0 bases; junction bases not matched to a gene: 4. CDR3 loop: CASSPGQGRSYEQYF. As DNA, the CDR3 is TGTGCCAGCTCACCCGGACAGGGCCGCTCCTACGAGCAGTACTTC.

The rearrangement links TRBV27 to TRBJ1-2; D uncertain. The length of the CDR3 is 13 residues. CDR1 and CDR2 from the germline V gene are MNHEY and SMNVEV (reference sequence). With 5 bases removed from V and 0 bases from J, the gap between germline ends came to 7 bases. CDR3 coding DNA: TGTGCCAGCAGTCCGAAGCCTAACTATGGCTACACCTTC. Protein: CASSPKPNYGYTF.

The chain has TRBV27 and TRBJ1-5, with 10 bases identical to TRBD1. This CDR3 has 15 amino acids. J lost 10 bases, V lost 6 bases, and 12 bases had no gene match. Germline-derived CDR1 and CDR2 are MNHEY and SMNVEV (reference sequence). CDR3 region: CASSRTGGLRDPQHF. DNA for the CDR3: TGTGCCAGCAGCCGGACAGGGGGACTTAGGGATCCCCAGCATTTT.

V gene TRBV27 combines with J gene TRBJ2-3; D gene uncertain. V was shortened by 5 bases and J by 5 bases, with 14 bases between the two germline ends. Per germline, CDR1 MNHEY and CDR2 SMNVEV (reference sequence). This CDR3 is 14 amino acids long. The CDR3 loop is CASSSESFIDTQYF. CDR3 nucleotides: TGTGCCAGCAGTAGCGAGTCCTTCATAGATACGCAGTATTTT.

The rearrangement links TRBV7-2 to TRBJ2-3, with 14 bases that match TRBD2. J gave up 7 bases and V 5 bases, and 17 bases lay outside the gene matches. The CDR3 consists of 19 residues. The germline V gene has CDR1 SGHTA and CDR2 FQGNSA. CDR3: CASSQDPAAGTSGSYTQYF. The CDR3 nucleotides read TGTGCCAGCAGCCAAGACCCGGCCGCCGGGACTAGCGGGAGTTATACGCAGTATTTT.